What follows are 2 T cell receptor beta chains derived from one specimen sequenced in a study of blood T cell repertoires in COVID-19. Sequencing used immunoSEQ multiplex PCR; TCRdb keeps in-frame clones, though not all of them. Among 70,000 to 85,000 clones listed, 82% were seen once. The material sequenced was peripheral blood. These receptors came from a man aged 60 to 69 with acute or convalescent COVID-19.

The chain recombines TRBV6-2 or TRBV6-3 with TRBJ1-1; 9 bases agree with TRBD1. Germline CDR1 reads MNHEY; CDR2 reads SVGEGT. This CDR3 contains 20 residues. The ends lost 5 bases at V and 0 bases at J; junction bases unmatched: 19. The CDR3 sequence: CASSPSHLSGQGLMNTEAFF. The CDR3 coding sequence is TGTGCCAGCAGTCCGAGTCATCTCTCGGGACAGGGTTTGATGAACACTGAAGCTTTCTTT.

The chain links TRBV9 to TRBJ2-7; 10 positions agree with TRBD2. Germline V gene sequence: CDR1 SGDLS, CDR2 YYNGEE. The CDR3 runs 15 residues. Losses at the gene ends were 0 bases for V and 3 bases for J; bases not matched to a gene: 3. The DNA for the CDR3 is TGTGCCAGCAGCGTAGGCCCTAGCGGGGGCTACGAGCAGTACTTC. It translates to CASSVGPSGGYEQYF.